These T cell receptor beta chains were read from a single sample in a study of CXCR3-negative and CXCR3-positive naive CD8 T cells. TCRdb re-called the 5' RACE reads and catalogs CDR3 proteins one per entry, DNA excluded. In all, the sample yields some 50,000 distinct CDR3 sequences. The material sequenced was naive CXCR3- CD8+ T cells from blood. All receptors derive from a human donor in good health. Some clones in this sample may be carry-over from other donors' samples. Each CDR3 is given with its conserved first and last residue. Not all rows give a size; the values are once, few, many and, for expanded clones, a class.

TRBJ2-1 TRBV28 NA CARSTSGNNEQFF
TRBJ2-7 TRBV28 NA CASSWGSHEQYF
TRBJ2-7 TRBV29-1 NA CSVVGGESYEQYF
TRBJ2-7 TRBV20-1 NA CSARDDDTVRRYEQYF
TRBJ1-1 TRBV27 NA CASSVQPGTGMNTEAFF
TRBJ2-2 TRBV7-3 NA CASSPQGAGGELFF
TRBJ2-1 TRBV7-9 NA CASSTTRTRLTTYNEQFF
TRBJ2-1 TRBV28 NA CASSFSGTSGRRENEQFF
TRBJ1-1 TRBV6-2/TRBV6-3 NA CASSYSGANTEAFF
TRBJ1-4 TRBV5-1 NA CASSFSPNEKLFF
TRBJ2-1 TRBV4-3 NA CASSQVGTGGYNEQFF
TRBJ2-3 TRBV4-2 NA CASSQSSRLWRDSGSPPDTQYF
TRBJ2-7 TRBV28 NA CASSLFETGDEGEQYF
TRBJ2-7 TRBV12-3/TRBV12-4 NA CASSPGTEQYF
TRBJ2-7 TRBV12-3/TRBV12-4 NA CASSPTTGHLGEQYF
TRBJ2-7 TRBV6-2/TRBV6-3 NA CASSFRQGTYEQYF
TRBJ2-7 TRBV7-6 NA CASSLLVSSYEQYF
TRBJ1-2 TRBV6-4 NA CASSDQGDGYTF
TRBJ2-7 TRBV15 medium-sized CATSRGDRAYEQYF
TRBJ1-4 TRBV6-2/TRBV6-3 NA CASSPRETYEKLFF
TRBJ2-7 TRBV18 NA CASSPGSTSASYEQYF
TRBJ2-3 TRBV15 NA CATSRGTSSADTQYF
TRBJ2-1 TRBV11-3 medium-sized CASGRGGYNEQFF
TRBJ2-5 TRBV20-1 NA CSARDLAEIQETQYF
TRBJ1-1 TRBV7-9 NA CASSEGQGMNTEAFF
TRBJ2-7 TRBV12-3/TRBV12-4 NA CASSLPGQGAWEQYF
TRBJ1-1 TRBV5-1 NA CASSLPAEGTEAFF
TRBJ2-3 TRBV10-3 NA CAISDLIPGQITDTQYF
TRBJ2-1 TRBV6-2/TRBV6-3 NA CASSSSYRDYNEQFF
TRBJ1-1 TRBV7-9 NA CASSKTGVTEAFF
TRBJ2-7 TRBV7-9 NA CASSFGEDWQYF
TRBJ2-1 TRBV2 NA CASSEGFLYNEQFF
TRBJ2-2 TRBV12-2 NA CASRLAVPSGRYTGELFF
TRBJ2-3 TRBV6-6 NA CASSYRQTTDTQYF
TRBJ2-2 TRBV5-1 NA CASSFGESTGELFF
TRBJ2-7 TRBV29-1 NA CSVEDPGQLSYEQYF
TRBJ2-1 TRBV4-2 NA CASSQDVRLDYSSRPNEQFF
TRBJ2-5 TRBV12-3/TRBV12-4 NA CASSPMDRDETQYF
TRBJ2-7 TRBV28 NA CASSLKRTDYEQYF
TRBJ2-1 TRBV3-1 NA CASSLAIAAYNEQFF